Listed here are 14 T cell receptor beta chains from one sample, sequenced in a study of OX40 agonist ivuxolimab in advanced cancers. Profiling relied on immunoSEQ multiplex PCR, and the TCRdb table lists in-frame clones only, not all of them. The sample holds 55,000 to 60,000 clones, roughly 92% seen once. Specimen: CD4+ or CD8+ T cells sorted from blood, collected in a trial of the OX40 agonist ivuxolimab. The receptors shown here come from an adult with an advanced solid tumor such as melanoma, head and neck, liver or kidney cancer.

V and J are TRBV5-1 and TRBJ2-7; D is uncertain. CDR1 is SGHRS and CDR2 is YFSETQ in the germline V gene. The CDR3 spans 12 residues. V was pared by 1 base and J by 2 bases, with 4 bases between. CDR3 region: CASSLSAYEQYF. In DNA, the CDR3 is TGCGCCAGCAGCTTGTCAGCCTACGAGCAGTACTTC.

The gene calls are TRBV9 and TRBJ2-2; 9 positions match TRBD2. V was pared by 0 bases and J by 6 bases, with 6 bases of the junction left unmatched. The CDR3 sequence is 16 residues long. From germline, CDR1 is SGDLS and CDR2 YYNGEE. The CDR3 here is CASSVGAGGWAGELFF. The CDR3 nucleotides are TGTGCCAGCAGCGTAGGAGCGGGAGGATGGGCCGGGGAGCTGTTTTTT.

The CDR3 region has the DNA TGTGCCAGCAGCGTAGCGGGGGACATTATTTGGGGCTACACCTTC. Its protein product is CASSVAGDIIWGYTF. V is TRBV9 and J is TRBJ1-2; possible D gene TRBD1, 6 bases. CDR1 and CDR2 from the germline V gene are SGDLS and YYNGEE. This CDR3 comprises 15 residues. With 0 bases removed from V and 8 bases from J, the gap between germline ends came to 17 bases.

The rearrangement uses TRBV6-5 and TRBJ1-2; D ambiguous. The CDR3 covers 13 residues. CDR1 is MNHEY and CDR2 is SVGAGI in the germline V gene. Trimming took off 0 bases at V and 8 bases at J, with 10 bases between the two ends. CDR3 in amino acids: CASSYSGSGGYTF. Here the CDR3 DNA reads TGTGCCAGCAGTTACTCGGGAAGTGGCGGCTACACCTTC.

V and J are TRBV7-6 and TRBJ2-7; D is unclear. V was shortened by 0 bases and J by 3 bases, with 12 bases between the two germline ends. Germline values: CDR1 SGHVS, CDR2 FNYEAQ. CDR3 length: 15 residues. CDR3 sequence (DNA): TGTGCCAGCAGCTTAGCGACGAACGATTTCTACGAGCAGTACTTC. Encoded protein: CASSLATNDFYEQYF.

The CDR3 spells CASSTHRTRLNTEAFF. The CDR3 DNA follows: TGTGCCAGTAGTACCCACCGGACCAGGTTAAACACTGAAGCTTTCTTT. This rearrangement joins TRBV19 to TRBJ1-1; D not certain. CDR1 and CDR2 from the germline V gene are LNHDA and SQIVND (reference sequence). V was cut by 4 bases and J by 2 bases, with 17 bases left in between. The CDR3 consists of 16 residues. Drawing the rest from reference TRBV19 and TRBJ1-1, the complete variable domain is DGGITQSPKYLFRKEGQNVTLSCEQNLNHDAMYWYRQDPGQGLRLIYYSQIVNDFQKGDIAEGYSVSREKKESFPLTVTSAQKNPTAFYLCASSTHRTRLNTEAFFGQGTRLTVV.

Comments on this clone: Other nucleotide sequences in the sample specify the same CDR3. The chain links TRBV4-3 to TRBJ2-7, with a tentative D call TRBD2 (5 bases). The CDR3 is 17 amino acids. Germline CDR1 LGHNA, CDR2 YSLEER. V was shortened by 0 bases and J by 1 base, with 16 bases between the two germline ends. As DNA, the CDR3 is TGCGCCAGCAGCCAAGACGTCCAGCGGACCGTTTCCTACGAGCAGTACTTC. The encoded protein is CASSQDVQRTVSYEQYF.

The rearrangement uses TRBV9 and TRBJ2-1; D might be TRBD1 (5 bases). This CDR3 has 17 residues. V gave up 0 bases and J gave up 7 bases, with 20 bases separating them. The germline CDR1 and CDR2 sequences are SGDLS and YYNGEE. CDR3: CASSVALRGGKGNEQFF. The CDR3 DNA reads as TGTGCCAGCAGCGTAGCTCTAAGGGGTGGGAAAGGTAATGAGCAGTTCTTC.

The chain joins TRBV10-3 to TRBJ1-1; D is unresolved. Germline lookup yields CDR1 ENHRY and CDR2 SYGVKD. Trimming pared 3 bases from V and 3 bases from J, leaving 8 bases between. This CDR3 comprises 13 residues. The CDR3 protein is CAISDGTYTEAFF. CDR3 sequence (DNA): TGTGCCATCAGTGACGGAACCTACACTGAAGCTTTCTTT.

The chain is built from TRBV5-6 and TRBJ1-4; D unclear. CDR3 length: 15 amino acids. The V end lost 1 base, the J end lost 12 bases, and 19 bases lay between the germline ends. In germline, CDR1 is SGHDT, CDR2 YYEEEE. The CDR3 reads CASSLWDWTYGELFF. The CDR3 DNA sequence: TGTGCCAGCAGCTTGTGGGATTGGACGTACGGGGAACTGTTTTTT.

The rearrangement uses TRBV11-3 and TRBJ2-7; D uncertain. With 4 bases removed from V and 6 bases from J, the gap between germline ends came to 13 bases. Germline loops: CDR1 SGHNT, CDR2 YENEEA. The CDR3 is 13 residues long. Written as DNA, the CDR3 is TGTGCCAGCAGCTCAGCTCGGTACGGCGAGCAGTACTTC. It encodes CASSSARYGEQYF.

This clone has just one count. The chain links TRBV6-5 to TRBJ1-2; D unresolved. The CDR3 consists of 11 residues. Germline assignment: CDR1 MNHEY and CDR2 SVGAGI. Trimming shortened V by 3 bases and J by 11 bases, and 10 bases separated the two germline ends. CDR3 in amino acids: CASSYGWEYTF. As DNA, the CDR3 is TGTGCCAGCAGTTATGGGTGGGAGTACACCTTC.

The chain joins TRBV6-1 to TRBJ2-3; 8 bases are shared with TRBD2. The trim removed 2 bases at V and 0 bases at J, leaving 7 bases unmatched. The CDR3 sequence is 17 residues long. Per germline, CDR1 MNHNS and CDR2 SASEGT. CDR3 loop: CASSEWVAGTSTDTQYF. The CDR3 nucleotides are TGTGCCAGCAGTGAATGGGTAGCGGGGACTAGCACAGATACGCAGTATTTT.

This chain connects TRBV7-4 to TRBJ1-1; TRBD1 might be the D (5 bases). V lost 7 bases to trimming and J lost 0 bases, with 27 bases between them. CDR1 SGHVT and CDR2 SQSDAQ come from the germline V gene. The CDR3 has 19 residues. The CDR3 loop reads CASTLNSGTFMSLNTEAFF. The CDR3 DNA reads TGTGCCAGCACGCTAAATTCCGGGACCTTTATGTCCCTGAACACTGAAGCTTTCTTT.